The 26 T cell receptor beta chains below come from one sample, sequenced in a study of cytomegalovirus exposure and HLA in healthy donors. Vbeta (60) and Jbeta (13) primers were used in the PCR. Clones were sequenced by immunoSEQ multiplex PCR, and TCRdb holds only the in-frame ones, with some missing. The table shows roughly 160,000 clones, with about four fifths occurring only once. Sequenced sample: PBMCs. Receptor source: a man in his thirties or forties in good health and CMV-seronegative.

This chain's CDR3 is CASSEFASGDVLNEQFF. The CDR3 DNA reads TGTGCCAGCAGTGAATTTGCTAGCGGGGACGTCTTGAATGAGCAGTTCTTC. The chain carries TRBV6-1 and TRBJ2-1; 9 bases fit TRBD2. The length of the CDR3 is 17 residues. The germline gives CDR1 MNHNS, CDR2 SASEGT. Germline trimming cut 2 bases from V and 7 bases from J; bases unmatched to any gene: 12.

For the CDR3, the DNA is TGTGCCAGCAGTTACATGGCAGACACAGATACGCAGTATTTT. This encodes CASSYMADTDTQYF. The chain combines TRBV6-6 with TRBJ2-3; D unresolved. Germline V gene sequence: CDR1 MNHNY, CDR2 SVGAGI (reference sequence). Trimming removed 2 bases from V and 2 bases from J, with 8 bases in between. The CDR3 has 14 amino acids.

J is TRBJ2-3 and V is TRBV5-1, with D perhaps matching TRBD1 (6 bases). CDR3 length: 15 amino acids. V was trimmed by 5 bases and J by 5 bases, leaving 18 bases between them. In germline, CDR1 is SGHRS, CDR2 YFSETQ. This CDR3 reads CASSGMRGGQDTQYF. The CDR3 nucleotides read TGCGCCAGCAGTGGGATGAGAGGGGGACAAGATACGCAGTATTTT.

The chain uses TRBV27 and TRBJ2-2, with D uncertain. Per germline, CDR1 MNHEY and CDR2 SMNVEV (reference sequence). V dropped 6 bases and J dropped 5 bases, with 10 bases sitting between them. This CDR3 has 13 residues. The CDR3 DNA reads as TGTGCCAGCAGCCCTTCGAGGACCGGGGAGCTGTTTTTT. Its protein is CASSPSRTGELFF.

The chain carries TRBV30 and TRBJ1-6; D gene unclear. Germline CDR1 GTSNPN, CDR2 SVGIG (reference sequence). The CDR3 has 12 amino acids. Trimming cost V 2 bases and J 10 bases, with 9 bases left between them. The CDR3, as DNA: TGTGCCTGGAGTTTGGTTAGCTCACCCCTCCACTTT. This encodes CAWSLVSSPLHF.

J is TRBJ2-3 and V is TRBV9, with 7 bases that match TRBD2. CDR3 length equals 15 residues. After removal of 5 bases from V and 3 bases from J, the junction contained 9 bases not matched to a gene. CDR1 SGDLS and CDR2 YYNGEE come from the germline V gene. Written as DNA, the CDR3 is TGTGCCAGCAGTATTGGCGGGAGAGAAACAGATACGCAGTATTTT. It codes for CASSIGGRETDTQYF.

The chain links TRBV19 to TRBJ1-1, with D possibly being TRBD1 (5 bases). The ends were cut back, 3 bases at V and 5 bases at J, with 13 bases in the middle. The CDR3 runs 14 residues. Germline V gives CDR1 LNHDA, CDR2 SQIVND (reference sequence). The CDR3 DNA reads as TGTGCCAGTAGTATGGGGGAGGGGCCGACTGAAGCTTTCTTT. This translates into CASSMGEGPTEAFF.

This sequence joins TRBV7-9 and TRBJ1-1; TRBD1 aligns across 9 bases. Germline V gene data show CDR1 as SEHNR and CDR2 as FQNEAQ (reference sequence). The CDR3 is made up of 15 amino acids. V gave up 4 bases and J gave up 1 base; unmatched junction bases: 4. This chain's CDR3 is CASSSQGARNTEAFF. As DNA, the CDR3 is TGTGCCAGCAGCTCACAGGGGGCAAGGAACACTGAAGCTTTCTTT.

The rearrangement links TRBV7-3 to TRBJ1-1; the D gene is possibly TRBD1 (5 bases). V lost 6 bases and J 5 bases, leaving 22 bases between the germline ends. The CDR3 has 16 residues. Germline values: CDR1 SGHTA, CDR2 FQGTGA. As DNA, the CDR3 is TGTGCCAGCAGTCAATTCTCGGGCCGGGGGTCAACTGAAGCTTTCTTT. Amino acid sequence: CASSQFSGRGSTEAFF.

The genes are TRBV27 and TRBJ2-1; 8 nucleotides match TRBD1. The germline V gene has CDR1 MNHEY and CDR2 SMNVEV (reference sequence). V was pared by 0 bases and J by 9 bases, with 4 bases of the junction left unmatched. The CDR3 has 14 residues. CDR3 in DNA: TGTGCCAGCAGTTTATCTCAGGGGGCGGCTGAGCAGTTCTTC. It codes for CASSLSQGAAEQFF.

The gene calls are TRBV5-6 and TRBJ1-1, with D perhaps TRBD1 (6 bases). Trimming shortened V by 0 bases and J by 10 bases, and 19 bases separated the two germline ends. Germline CDR1 and CDR2: SGHDT and YYEEEE. CDR3 length equals 15 residues. CDR3 in amino acids: CASSLGQLAGAAAFF. The DNA for the CDR3 is TGTGCCAGCAGCTTGGGGCAGTTGGCAGGGGCTGCAGCTTTCTTT.

V usage is TRBV28 and J usage is TRBJ2-3, with D possibly being TRBD2 (5 bases). The length of the CDR3 is 16 residues. Trimming took 4 bases from V and 2 from J, leaving 16 bases between them. Germline V gene lookup returns CDR1 MDHEN and CDR2 SYDVKM. The CDR3 protein is CASSYSGGPDTDTQYF. As DNA, the CDR3 is TGTGCCAGCAGTTACTCAGGCGGGCCGGACACAGATACGCAGTATTTT.

This chain uses TRBV21-1 with TRBJ2-1; TRBD2, the table's D call, was not compared with the DNA. TRBV21-1 represents a pseudogene. CDR3 length equals 14 residues. CDR3 nucleotides: TGTGCCAGCAGCAGCCGGCCTAGTAACAATGAGCAGTTCTTC. Amino acid sequence: CASSSRPSNNEQFF.

V usage is TRBV12-2 and J usage is TRBJ2-7; the table calls TRBD1, which could not be checked here. TRBV12-2 is recorded as a pseudogene. The CDR3 spans 14 residues. The DNA for the CDR3 is TGTGCAAGTCGCTTAGGACAGGGAGATGGCGAGCAGTACTTC. It yields the protein CASRLGQGDGEQYF.

The gene calls are TRBV30 and TRBJ2-7; 15 positions agree with TRBD2. The germline gives CDR1 GTSNPN, CDR2 SVGIG (reference sequence). J lost 2 bases, V lost 2 bases, and 4 bases had no gene match. The CDR3 has 16 residues. CDR3 region: CAWSWTSGRAPYEQYF. CDR3 sequence (DNA): TGTGCCTGGAGTTGGACTAGCGGGAGGGCCCCCTACGAGCAGTACTTC.

The chain links TRBV7-2 to TRBJ2-2, with a tentative D call TRBD1 (6 bases). Germline lookup yields CDR1 SGHTA and CDR2 FQGNSA. Trimming removed 3 bases at V and 5 bases at J, with 10 bases between. The CDR3 length is 14 residues. DNA of the CDR3: TGTGCCAGCAGCTTCCGAGGGGGTACCGGGGAGCTGTTTTTT. This gives the protein CASSFRGGTGELFF.

The chain combines TRBV28 with TRBJ2-7, with 10 bases that match TRBD1. Trimming cost V 5 bases and J 2 bases; bases outside gene matches: 6. Germline values: CDR1 MDHEN, CDR2 SYDVKM. The CDR3 runs 15 residues. CDR3 nucleotides: TGTGCCAGCAGTCCCTCGACAGGGGGCGCCTACGAGCAGTACTTC. Translation gives CASSPSTGGAYEQYF. Variable domain in full (rest from reference TRBV28 and TRBJ2-7): DVKVTQSSRYLVKRTGEKVFLECVQDMDHENMFWYRQDPGLGLRLIYFSYDVKMKEKGDIPEGYSVSREKKERFSLILESASTNQTSMYLCASSPSTGGAYEQYFGPGTRLTVT.

This chain links TRBV10-1 with TRBJ2-3; D is uncertain. The CDR3 spans 14 residues. Germline assignment: CDR1 WNHNN and CDR2 SYGVQD (reference sequence). Trimming took off 0 bases at V and 2 bases at J, with 6 bases between the two ends. The CDR3 here is CASSESELTDTQYF. The CDR3, as DNA: TGCGCCAGCAGTGAGTCCGAGCTCACAGATACGCAGTATTTT.

In its sample, this clone was seen once. This chain joins TRBV19 and TRBJ1-6, with a tentative D call TRBD1 (6 bases). CDR1 is LNHDA and CDR2 is SQIVND in the germline V gene (reference sequence). CDR3 size: 13 residues. The V and J ends lost 5 bases and 6 bases respectively, with 8 bases between them. The CDR3 nucleotides are TGTGCCAGTAGTCTCAGGGGTAATTCACCCCTCCACTTT. It translates to CASSLRGNSPLHF.

V is TRBV5-1 and J is TRBJ2-1; 10 nucleotides match TRBD1. There are 15 residues in the CDR3. With V trimmed by 2 bases and J by 7 bases, 6 bases remained unmatched. CDR1 SGHRS and CDR2 YFSETQ come from the germline V gene. CDR3 DNA: TGCGCCAGCAGCTTCTCGGGACAGGGGTTTAATGAGCAGTTCTTC. Its protein product is CASSFSGQGFNEQFF.

Concerning this clone: Compared with germline, one end of the junction differs, possibly owing to a read error. The V call is TRBV7-9, the J call TRBJ2-1; tentatively, D is TRBD1 (6 bases). Germline V gene data show CDR1 as SEHNR and CDR2 as FQNEAQ (reference sequence). CDR3 length: 14 residues. CDR3 protein: CSSSQRTEENEQFF. For the CDR3, the DNA is TGTTCCAGCAGTCAAAGGACAGAGGAAAATGAGCAGTTCTTC.

The chain couples TRBV7-4 to TRBJ2-7; 7 bases map to TRBD1. This CDR3 has 15 amino acids. Germline loops: CDR1 SGHVT, CDR2 SQSDAQ. Germline trimming cut 2 bases from V and 6 bases from J; bases unmatched to any gene: 10. CDR3 in DNA: TGTGCCAGCAGCTTATCCGACAGGGCCTCCGCCGAGCAGTACTTC. Protein sequence: CASSLSDRASAEQYF.

The V and J genes are TRBV28 and TRBJ1-1, with TRBD1 as a possible D gene (6 bases). This CDR3 is built from 14 residues. The V gene lost 4 bases and the J gene lost 8 bases, with 17 bases spanning the gap. Germline-derived CDR1 and CDR2 are MDHEN and SYDVKM. CDR3 in DNA: TGTGCCAGCAGTTCCCTCAGGGGTGGCCCGGAAGCTTTCTTT. Its protein product is CASSSLRGGPEAFF.

The chain has TRBV2 and TRBJ1-3; TRBD1 agrees at 7 bases. Trimming at V came to 10 bases and at J to 3 bases, leaving 3 bases not matched to a gene. The CDR3 spans 12 residues. Looked up from germline, CDR1 is SNHLY and CDR2 is FYNNEI. CDR3 amino acids: CAINRGGNTIYF. As DNA, the CDR3 is TGTGCCATCAACAGGGGTGGAAACACCATATATTTT.

The chain uses TRBV5-1 and TRBJ2-3; 9 bases map to TRBD1. With 2 bases clipped from V and 4 bases from J, the junction kept 8 bases outside the gene matches. The CDR3 spans 16 residues. Germline loops: CDR1 SGHRS, CDR2 YFSETQ. CDR3 sequence reads: CASSLQGQGIPDTQYF. The DNA for the CDR3 is TGCGCCAGCAGCTTACAGGGACAGGGTATCCCAGATACGCAGTATTTT.

J is TRBJ2-7 and V is TRBV4-1, with 13 bases fitting TRBD2. After removal of 4 bases from V and 7 bases from J, the junction contained 19 bases not matched to a gene. The CDR3 length is 19 residues. Germline assignment: CDR1 MGHRA and CDR2 YSYEKL. The CDR3 loop is CASSLSSALGLAGAGEQYF. The DNA for the CDR3 is TGCGCCAGCAGCCTCTCCTCCGCCCTAGGACTAGCGGGAGCTGGAGAGCAGTACTTC.